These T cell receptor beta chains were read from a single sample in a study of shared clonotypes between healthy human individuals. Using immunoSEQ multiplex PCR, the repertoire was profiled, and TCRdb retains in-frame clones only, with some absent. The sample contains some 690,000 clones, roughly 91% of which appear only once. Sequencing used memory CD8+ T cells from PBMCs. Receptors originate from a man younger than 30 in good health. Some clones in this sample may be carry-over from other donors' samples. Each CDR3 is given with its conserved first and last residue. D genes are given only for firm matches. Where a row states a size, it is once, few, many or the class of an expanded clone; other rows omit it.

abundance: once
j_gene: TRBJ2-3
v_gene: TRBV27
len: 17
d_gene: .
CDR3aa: CASSLIGGLGPTDTQYF
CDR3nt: TGTGCCAGCAGTTTGATCGGGGGTCTCGGGCCCACAGATACGCAGTATTTT

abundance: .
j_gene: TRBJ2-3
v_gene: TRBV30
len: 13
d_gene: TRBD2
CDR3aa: CAWRHPGGDTQYF
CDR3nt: TGTGCCTGGAGACACCCCGGGGGGGATACGCAGTATTTT

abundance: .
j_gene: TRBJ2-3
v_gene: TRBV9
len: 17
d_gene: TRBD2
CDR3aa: CASSGDASGVSTDTQYF
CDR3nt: TGTGCCAGCAGCGGAGACGCTAGCGGTGTAAGCACAGATACGCAGTATTTT

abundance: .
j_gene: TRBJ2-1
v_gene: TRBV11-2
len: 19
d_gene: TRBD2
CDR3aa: CASSSHVLAGARRENEQFF
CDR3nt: TGTGCCAGCAGCTCTCACGTCCTAGCGGGGGCGCGAAGGGAGAATGAGCAGTTCTTC

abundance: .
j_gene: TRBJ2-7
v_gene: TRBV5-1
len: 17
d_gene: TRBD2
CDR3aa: CASSWSGLAGGGYEQYF
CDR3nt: TGCGCCAGCAGCTGGTCGGGACTAGCGGGAGGAGGTTACGAGCAGTACTTC

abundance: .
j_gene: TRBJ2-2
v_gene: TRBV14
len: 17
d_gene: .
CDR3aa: CASSQAPWNANTGELFF
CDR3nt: TGTGCCAGCAGCCAGGCTCCATGGAACGCGAACACCGGGGAGCTGTTTTTT

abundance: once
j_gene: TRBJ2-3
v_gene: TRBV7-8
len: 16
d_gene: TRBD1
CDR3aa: CASSWDRSTHVDTQYF
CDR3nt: TGTGCCAGCAGCTGGGACAGGAGCACACACGTGGATACGCAGTATTTT

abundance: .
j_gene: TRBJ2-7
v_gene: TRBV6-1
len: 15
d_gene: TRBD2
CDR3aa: CASSEAGEGKYEQYF
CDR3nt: TGTGCCAGCAGTGAAGCGGGGGAGGGCAAATACGAGCAGTACTTC

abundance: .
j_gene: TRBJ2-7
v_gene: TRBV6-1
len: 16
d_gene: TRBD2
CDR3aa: CASSEGFVSGNYEQYF
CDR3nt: TGTGCCAGCAGCGAAGGTTTTGTTAGCGGGAACTACGAGCAGTACTTC

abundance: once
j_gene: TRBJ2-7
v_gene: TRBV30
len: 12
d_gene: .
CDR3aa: CAWRTVSYEQYF
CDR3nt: TGTGCCTGGAGGACAGTCTCCTACGAGCAGTACTTC

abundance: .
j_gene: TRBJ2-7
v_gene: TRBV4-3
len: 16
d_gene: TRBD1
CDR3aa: CALGEWTGKEAYEQYF
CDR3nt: TGCGCCTTAGGGGAATGGACAGGGAAAGAAGCATACGAGCAGTACTTC

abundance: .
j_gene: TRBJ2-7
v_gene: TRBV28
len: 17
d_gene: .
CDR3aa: CASSSLRGTDAAYEQYF
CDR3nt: TGTGCCAGCAGTTCCCTCAGAGGGACGGATGCGGCCTACGAGCAGTACTTC

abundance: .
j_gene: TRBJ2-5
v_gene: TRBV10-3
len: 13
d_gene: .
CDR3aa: CAISETGLKEQYF
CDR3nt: TGTGCCATCAGTGAGACAGGGTTGAAAGAGCAGTACTTC

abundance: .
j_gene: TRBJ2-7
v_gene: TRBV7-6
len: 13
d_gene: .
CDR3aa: CASSIALSYEQYF
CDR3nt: TGTGCCAGCAGCATAGCGTTGTCCTACGAGCAGTACTTC

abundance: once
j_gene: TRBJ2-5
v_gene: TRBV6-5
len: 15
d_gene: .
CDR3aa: CASSWNGMSPETQYF
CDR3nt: TGTGCCAGCAGTTGGAACGGGATGTCACCAGAGACCCAGTACTTC

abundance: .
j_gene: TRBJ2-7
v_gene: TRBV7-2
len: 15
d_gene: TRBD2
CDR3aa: CASSLVPSGSYEQYF
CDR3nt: TGTGCCAGCAGCTTAGTGCCTAGCGGGTCCTACGAGCAGTACTTC

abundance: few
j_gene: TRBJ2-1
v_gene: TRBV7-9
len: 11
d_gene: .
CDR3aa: CASSLGNEQFF
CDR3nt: TGTGCCAGCAGCTTAGGGAATGAGCAGTTCTTC

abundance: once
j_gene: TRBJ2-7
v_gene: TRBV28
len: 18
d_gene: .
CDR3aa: CASSSPGLRGRPTYEQYF
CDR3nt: TGTGCCAGCAGTTCCCCCGGGCTAAGGGGGAGGCCTACCTACGAGCAGTACTTC

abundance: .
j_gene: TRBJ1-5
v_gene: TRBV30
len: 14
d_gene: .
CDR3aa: CAWSVGYGRQPQHF
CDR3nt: TGTGCCTGGAGTGTAGGCTACGGAAGACAGCCCCAGCATTTT

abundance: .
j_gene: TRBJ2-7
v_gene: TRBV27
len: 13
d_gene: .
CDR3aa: CASSWGGTYEQYF
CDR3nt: TGTGCCAGCAGCTGGGGCGGAACCTACGAGCAGTACTTC

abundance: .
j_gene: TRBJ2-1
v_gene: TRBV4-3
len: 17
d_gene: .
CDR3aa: CASSQDPRTEAYNEQFF
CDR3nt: TGCGCCAGCAGCCAAGACCCTAGGACAGAGGCCTACAATGAGCAGTTCTTC